This TCR beta chain was recorded in a study of cytomegalovirus exposure and HLA in healthy donors. Use of 60 Vbeta and 13 Jbeta primers characterized the PCR. Generated by immunoSEQ multiplex PCR, the TCRdb table keeps only in-frame clones and is missing some. The table includes about 73,000 clones, 67% detected once. Concerning this clone itself: Its antigen is unknown.

Study-level results: Associated with HLA alleles at 0.05 false discovery rate in a later analysis were over 15,000 TCR beta sequences. TCR beta sequences reportedly predicted most subjects' HLA-A and HLA-B alleles accurately.

The sequence derives from a woman aged 50 to 60 in good health and CMV-seropositive. The sequenced sample consisted of PBMCs.

The CDR3 reads CASSYNRFTEAFF. Written as DNA, the CDR3 is TGTGCCAGCAGTTACAATCGTTTCACTGAAGCTTTCTTT. The genes are TRBV6-5 and TRBJ1-1; no reliable D call. This CDR3 region has 13 residues. From germline, CDR1 is MNHEY and CDR2 SVGAGI. Between the trimmed V and J ends, which lost 2 bases and 4 bases, there was a span of 8 bases.